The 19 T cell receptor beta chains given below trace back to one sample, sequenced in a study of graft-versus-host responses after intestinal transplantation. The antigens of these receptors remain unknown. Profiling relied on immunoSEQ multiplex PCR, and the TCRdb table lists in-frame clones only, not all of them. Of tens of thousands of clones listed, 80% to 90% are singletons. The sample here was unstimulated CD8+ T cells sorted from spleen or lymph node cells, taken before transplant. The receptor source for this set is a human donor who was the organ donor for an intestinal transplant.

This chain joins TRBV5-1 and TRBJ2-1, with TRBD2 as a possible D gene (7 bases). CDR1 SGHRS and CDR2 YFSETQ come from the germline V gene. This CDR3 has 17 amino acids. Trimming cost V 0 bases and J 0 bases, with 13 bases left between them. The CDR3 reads CASSLAGGGLSYNEQFF. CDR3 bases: TGCGCCAGCAGCTTGGCAGGCGGGGGCCTCTCCTACAATGAGCAGTTCTTC.

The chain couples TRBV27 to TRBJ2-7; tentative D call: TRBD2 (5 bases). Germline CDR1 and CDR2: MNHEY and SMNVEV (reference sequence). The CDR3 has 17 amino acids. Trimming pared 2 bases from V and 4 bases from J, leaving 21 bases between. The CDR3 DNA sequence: TGTGCCAGCAGTTTAGTCCCCGGACCCGCTCGGGGTTACGAGCAGTACTTC. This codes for CASSLVPGPARGYEQYF.

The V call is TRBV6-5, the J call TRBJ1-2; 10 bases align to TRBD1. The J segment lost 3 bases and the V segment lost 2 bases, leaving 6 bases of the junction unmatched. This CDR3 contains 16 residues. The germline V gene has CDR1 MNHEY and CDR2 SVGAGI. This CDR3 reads CASSYDRGLGDYGYTF. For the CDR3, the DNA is TGTGCCAGCAGTTACGACAGGGGGCTAGGAGACTATGGCTACACCTTC.

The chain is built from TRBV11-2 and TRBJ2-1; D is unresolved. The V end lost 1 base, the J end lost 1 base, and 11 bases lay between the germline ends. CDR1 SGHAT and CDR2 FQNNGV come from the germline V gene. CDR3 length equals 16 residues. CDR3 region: CASSLGIRSSYNEQFF. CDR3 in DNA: TGTGCCAGCAGCTTAGGAATTAGGTCTTCCTACAATGAGCAGTTCTTC.

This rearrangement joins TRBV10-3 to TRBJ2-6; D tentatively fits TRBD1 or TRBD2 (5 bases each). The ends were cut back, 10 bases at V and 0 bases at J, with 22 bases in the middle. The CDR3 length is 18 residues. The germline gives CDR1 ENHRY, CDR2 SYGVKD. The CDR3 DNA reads TGTGCCACCCAGACCTTAGCGCTCGACAGCTCTGGGGCCAACGTCCTGACTTTC. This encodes CATQTLALDSSGANVLTF.

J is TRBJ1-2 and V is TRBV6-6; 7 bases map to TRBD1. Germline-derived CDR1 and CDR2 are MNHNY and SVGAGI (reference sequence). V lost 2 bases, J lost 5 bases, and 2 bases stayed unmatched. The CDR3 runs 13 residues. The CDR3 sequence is CASSYPGQYGYTF. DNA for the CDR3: TGTGCCAGCAGTTACCCGGGACAGTATGGCTACACCTTC.

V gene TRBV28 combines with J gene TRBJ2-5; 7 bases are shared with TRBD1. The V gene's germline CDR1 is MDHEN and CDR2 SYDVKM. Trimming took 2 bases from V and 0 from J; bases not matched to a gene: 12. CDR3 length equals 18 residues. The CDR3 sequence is CASSLGPRRGQDQETQYF. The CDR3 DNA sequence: TGTGCCAGCAGTTTAGGACCGCGGCGCGGACAGGACCAAGAGACCCAGTACTTC.

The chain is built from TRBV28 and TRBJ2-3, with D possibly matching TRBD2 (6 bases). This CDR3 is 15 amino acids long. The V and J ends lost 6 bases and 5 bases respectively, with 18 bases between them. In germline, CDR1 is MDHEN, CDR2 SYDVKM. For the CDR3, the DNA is TGTGCCAGCAGAAGCGGTCCGGGGGTCAGAGATACGCAGTATTTT. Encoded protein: CASRSGPGVRDTQYF.

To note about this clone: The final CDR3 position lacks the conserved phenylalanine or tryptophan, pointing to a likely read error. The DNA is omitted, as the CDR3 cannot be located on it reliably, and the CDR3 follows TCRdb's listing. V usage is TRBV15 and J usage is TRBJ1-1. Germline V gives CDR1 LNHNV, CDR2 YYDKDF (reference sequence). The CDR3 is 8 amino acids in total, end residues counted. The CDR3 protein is CATSRAGP.

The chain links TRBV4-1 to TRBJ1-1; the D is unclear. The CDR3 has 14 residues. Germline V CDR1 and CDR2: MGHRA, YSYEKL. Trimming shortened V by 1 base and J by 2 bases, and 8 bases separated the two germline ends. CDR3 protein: CASSQVGSNTEAFF. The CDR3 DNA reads TGCGCCAGCAGCCAAGTCGGCTCCAACACTGAAGCTTTCTTT.

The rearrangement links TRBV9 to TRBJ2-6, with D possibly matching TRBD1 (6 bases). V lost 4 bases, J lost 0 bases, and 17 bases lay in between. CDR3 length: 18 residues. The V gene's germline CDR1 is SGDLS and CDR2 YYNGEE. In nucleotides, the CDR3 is TGTGCCAGCAGCCCATATACGGGACAATACTCTGGGGCCAACGTCCTGACTTTC. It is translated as CASSPYTGQYSGANVLTF.

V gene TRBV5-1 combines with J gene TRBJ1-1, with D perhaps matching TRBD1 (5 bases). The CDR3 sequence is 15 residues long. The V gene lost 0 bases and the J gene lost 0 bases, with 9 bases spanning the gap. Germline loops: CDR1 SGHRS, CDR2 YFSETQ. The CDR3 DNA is TGCGCCAGCAGCTTGGAAGGGGAATTGAACACTGAAGCTTTCTTT. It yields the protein CASSLEGELNTEAFF.

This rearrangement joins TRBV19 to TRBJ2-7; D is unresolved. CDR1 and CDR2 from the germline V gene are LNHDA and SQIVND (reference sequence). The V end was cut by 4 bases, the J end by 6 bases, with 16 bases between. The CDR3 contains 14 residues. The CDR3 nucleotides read TGTGCCAGTAGTACCCCGGGCCCCAGTCGCGAGCAGTACTTC. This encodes CASSTPGPSREQYF.

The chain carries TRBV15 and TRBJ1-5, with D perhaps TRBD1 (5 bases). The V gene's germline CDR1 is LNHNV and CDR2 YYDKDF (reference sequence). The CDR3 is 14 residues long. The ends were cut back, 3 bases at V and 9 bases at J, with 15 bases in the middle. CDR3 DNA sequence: TGTGCCACCAGCAGCGCCTTGAGGGACGGGCCCCAGCATTTT. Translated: CATSSALRDGPQHF.

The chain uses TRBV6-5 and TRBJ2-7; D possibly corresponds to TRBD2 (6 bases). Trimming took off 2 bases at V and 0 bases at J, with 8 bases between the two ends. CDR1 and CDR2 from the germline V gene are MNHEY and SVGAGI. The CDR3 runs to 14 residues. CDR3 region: CASSYAGSSYEQYF. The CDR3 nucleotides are TGTGCCAGCAGTTACGCGGGGAGCTCCTACGAGCAGTACTTC.

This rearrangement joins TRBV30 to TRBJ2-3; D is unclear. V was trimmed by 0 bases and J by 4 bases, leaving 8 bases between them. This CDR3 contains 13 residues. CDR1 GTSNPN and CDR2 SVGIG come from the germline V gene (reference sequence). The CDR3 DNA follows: TGTGCCTGGAGTGTAGGTGGCCCAGATACGCAGTATTTT. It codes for CAWSVGGPDTQYF.

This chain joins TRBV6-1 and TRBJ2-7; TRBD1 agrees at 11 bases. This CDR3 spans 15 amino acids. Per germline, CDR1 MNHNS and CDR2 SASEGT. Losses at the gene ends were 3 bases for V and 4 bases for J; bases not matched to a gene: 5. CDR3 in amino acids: CASSEGTGGGYEQYF. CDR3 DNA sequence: TGTGCCAGCAGTGAGGGGACAGGGGGTGGATACGAGCAGTACTTC.

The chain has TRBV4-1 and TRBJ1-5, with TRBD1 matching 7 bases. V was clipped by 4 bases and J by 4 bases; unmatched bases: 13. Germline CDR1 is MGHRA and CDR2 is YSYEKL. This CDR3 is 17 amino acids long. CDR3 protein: CASSRYPGQVLNQPQHF. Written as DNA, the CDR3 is TGCGCCAGCAGCCGATATCCTGGACAGGTTTTAAATCAGCCCCAGCATTTT.

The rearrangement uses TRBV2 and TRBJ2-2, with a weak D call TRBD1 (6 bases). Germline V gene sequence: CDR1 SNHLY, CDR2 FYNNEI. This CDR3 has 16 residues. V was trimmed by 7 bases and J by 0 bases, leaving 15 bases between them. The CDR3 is CASKFNRDTNTGELFF. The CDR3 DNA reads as TGTGCCAGCAAATTCAACAGGGACACGAACACCGGGGAGCTGTTTTTT.